This T cell receptor (beta chain) was recovered during a study of blood T cell repertoires in COVID-19. Trimming shortened V by 0 bases and J by 4 bases, and 16 bases separated the two germline ends. There are 16 residues in the CDR3. Germline V lookup: CDR1 LGHNA, CDR2 YSLEER. Produced via immunoSEQ multiplex PCR; TCRdb's table is partial and in-frame only. The data hold over 200,000 clones, with nearly 90% observed a single time. Concerning this clone itself: Other DNA sequences in this specimen translate into the identical CDR3.

The chain carries TRBV4-3 and TRBJ2-7; a weak D match, TRBD2 (6 bases). The source material was peripheral blood. The receptor was derived from a human donor in a cohort sampled during active COVID-19. CDR3 DNA sequence: TGCGCCAGCAGCCAAGATCTTGCGGGACCATCTTACGAGCAGTACTTC. It specifies CASSQDLAGPSYEQYF.